This entry features one T cell receptor beta chain sequence. Its antigen is unknown. The CDR3 consists of 15 residues. In germline, CDR1 is MNHEY, CDR2 SVGAGI. Using the 5' RACE reads, TCRdb records one entry per CDR3 protein without DNA. This sample's table has over 110,000 distinct CDR3 sequences. The sample belongs to a study of monozygotic twins with inflammatory bowel disease. The study, taken as a whole, reports: The authors note that differing immunosuppressive treatments may have added variability to patient repertoires. Relative clonotype sharing with others was diminished in IBD patients versus healthy twins, particularly with disease activity.

This rearrangement joins TRBV6-5 to TRBJ1-1; the TRBD1 assignment by TCRdb is unverifiable without DNA. This receptor was taken from a human donor with ulcerative colitis or Crohn's disease, or a healthy co-twin of an affected twin (not recorded which). Sequenced material: blood. CDR3 in amino acids: CASSYSLRGSTEAFF.